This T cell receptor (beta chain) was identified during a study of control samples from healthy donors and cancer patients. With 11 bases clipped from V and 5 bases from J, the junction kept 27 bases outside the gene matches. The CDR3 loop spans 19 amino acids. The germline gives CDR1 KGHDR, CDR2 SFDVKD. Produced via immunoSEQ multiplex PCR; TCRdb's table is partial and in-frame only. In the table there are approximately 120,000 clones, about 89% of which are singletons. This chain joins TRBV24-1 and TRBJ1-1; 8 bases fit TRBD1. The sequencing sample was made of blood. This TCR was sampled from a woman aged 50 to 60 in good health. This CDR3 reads CARALWGGRGHKGQTEAFF. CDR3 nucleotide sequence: TGTGCCAGGGCTTTATGGGGGGGCAGGGGGCATAAGGGCCAGACTGAAGCTTTCTTT.